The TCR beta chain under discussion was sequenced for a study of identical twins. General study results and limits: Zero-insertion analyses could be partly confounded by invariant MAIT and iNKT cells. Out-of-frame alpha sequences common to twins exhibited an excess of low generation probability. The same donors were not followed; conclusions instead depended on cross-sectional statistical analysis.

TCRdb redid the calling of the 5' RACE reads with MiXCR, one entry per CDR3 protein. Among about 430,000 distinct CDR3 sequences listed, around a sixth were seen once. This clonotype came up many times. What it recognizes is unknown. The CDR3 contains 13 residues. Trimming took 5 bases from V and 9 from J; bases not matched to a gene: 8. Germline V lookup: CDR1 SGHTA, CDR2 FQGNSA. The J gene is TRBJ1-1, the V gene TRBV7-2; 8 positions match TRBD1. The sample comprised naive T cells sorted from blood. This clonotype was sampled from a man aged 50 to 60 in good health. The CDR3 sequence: CASSTGTGNKAFF. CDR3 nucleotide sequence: TGTGCCAGCAGCACAGGGACAGGAAATAAAGCTTTCTTT. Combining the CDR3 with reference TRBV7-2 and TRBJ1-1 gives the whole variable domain GAGVSQSPSNKVTEKGKDVELRCDPISGHTALYWYRQSLGQGLEFLIYFQGNSAPDKSGLPSDRFSAERTGGSVSTLTIQRTQQEDSAVYLCASSTGTGNKAFFGQGTRLTVV.